Listed below are T cell receptor beta chains from one sample, sequenced in a study of Graves' ophthalmopathy and Graves' hyperthyroidism. TCRdb itself ran the multiplex PCR reads through MiXCR, one entry per CDR3 protein. The table records 600,000 to 700,000 distinct CDR3 sequences, under 50% of them present only once. The specimen sequenced was peripheral blood. These receptor sequences come from an adult man with Graves' ophthalmopathy. Both conserved end residues are part of each CDR3. A D gene is named only where the DNA matches it firmly. Size is omitted from some rows. Given values are once, few, many or a class for expanded clones.

D	V	J	size	CDR3	DNA
TRBD1	TRBV19	TRBJ2-2	many	CASIANRGLNTGELFF	TGTGCCAGTATAGCCAACAGGGGGCTGAACACCGGGGAGCTGTTTTTT
TRBD1	TRBV9	TRBJ1-2	.	CASSPKQGGHYGYTF	TGTGCCAGCAGCCCAAAACAGGGGGGGCACTATGGCTACACCTTC
TRBD2	TRBV12-3/TRBV12-4	TRBJ2-5	.	CASTQRRGGQPQYF	TGTGCCAGCACCCAACGGCGGGGGGGCCAGCCCCAGTACTTC
.	TRBV10-3	TRBJ1-3	many	CAIRQTLSGNTIYF	TGTGCCATCAGACAGACACTCTCTGGAAACACCATATATTTT
.	TRBV12-3/TRBV12-4	TRBJ2-6	many	CASSSPIGGANVLTF	TGTGCCAGCAGCTCACCCATCGGTGGGGCCAACGTCCTGACTTTC
TRBD2	TRBV9	TRBJ2-5	many	CASSVPGLAETQYF	TGTGCCAGCAGCGTTCCGGGACTAGCAGAGACCCAGTACTTC
.	TRBV2	TRBJ2-5	.	CAWSVFGIGHWETQYF	TGTGCCTGGAGTGTGTTCGGGATAGGTCACTGGGAGACCCAGTACTTC
TRBD2	TRBV10-3	TRBJ2-7	.	CASSPRLAGPYEQYF	TGTGCCAGCAGCCCAAGACTAGCGGGGCCCTACGAGCAGTACTTC
.	TRBV7-8	TRBJ2-1	.	CASSPPANGFDEQFF	TGTGCCAGCAGCCCCCCGGCTAACGGTTTCGATGAGCAGTTCTTC
TRBD1	TRBV7-2	TRBJ1-2	.	CASRPPGQGEKTNYGYTF	TGTGCCAGCAGACCACCGGGACAGGGAGAAAAAACTAACTATGGCTACACCTTC
.	TRBV6-4	TRBJ1-2	.	CASSVEGLGYTF	TGTGCCAGCAGTGTGGAGGGACTAGGCTACACCTTC
.	TRBV10-2	TRBJ1-2	.	CASRGDGYGYTF	TGCGCCAGTAGGGGAGATGGCTATGGCTACACCTTC
.	TRBV30	TRBJ1-1	.	CAWITAGKNTEAFF	TGTGCCTGGATTACAGCAGGGAAGAACACTGAAGCTTTCTTT
.	TRBV10-3	TRBJ1-2	.	CAISEGGQSYGYTF	TGTGCCATCAGTGAAGGGGGACAAAGCTATGGCTACACCTTC
.	TRBV2	TRBJ2-6	many	CASEAGRAYSGANVLTF	TGTGCCAGCGAGGCGGGCAGGGCCTACTCTGGGGCCAACGTCCTGACTTTC
.	TRBV7-2	TRBJ2-7	many	CASSLPENYEQYF	TGTGCCAGCAGCTTACCCGAAAACTACGAGCAGTACTTC
TRBD1	TRBV29-1	TRBJ1-5	many	CSAWTGEGQPQHF	TGCAGCGCATGGACAGGGGAGGGACAGCCCCAGCATTTT